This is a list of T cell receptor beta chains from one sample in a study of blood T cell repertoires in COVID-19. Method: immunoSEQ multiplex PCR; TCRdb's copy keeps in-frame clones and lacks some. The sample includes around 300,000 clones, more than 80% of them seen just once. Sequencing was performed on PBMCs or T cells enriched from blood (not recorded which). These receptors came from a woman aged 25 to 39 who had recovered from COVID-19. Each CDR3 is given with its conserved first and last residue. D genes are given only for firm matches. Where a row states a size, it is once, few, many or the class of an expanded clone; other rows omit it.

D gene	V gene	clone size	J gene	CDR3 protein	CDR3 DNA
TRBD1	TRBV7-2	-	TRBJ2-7	CASSPGQHYEQYF	TGTGCCAGCAGTCCGGGACAGCACTACGAGCAGTACTTC
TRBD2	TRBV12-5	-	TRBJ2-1	CASGPSGRSSYNEQFF	TGTGCTAGTGGACCTAGCGGGAGGAGCTCCTACAATGAGCAGTTCTTC
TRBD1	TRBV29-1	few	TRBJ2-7	CSAAWQGAYEQYF	TGCAGCGCTGCGTGGCAGGGGGCTTACGAGCAGTACTTC
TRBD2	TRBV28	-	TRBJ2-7	CASSLRGVEQYF	TGTGCCAGTAGTTTACGGGGGGTCGAGCAGTACTTC
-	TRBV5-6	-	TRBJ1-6	CASSVTAVDSPLHF	TGTGCCAGCAGCGTGACAGCCGTTGATTCACCCCTCCACTTT
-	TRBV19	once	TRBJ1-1	CASSIDLGPEAFF	TGTGCCAGTAGTATAGATTTGGGCCCCGAAGCTTTCTTT
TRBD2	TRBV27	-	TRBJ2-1	CASTHISGLPYNEQFF	TGTGCCAGCACCCACATTAGCGGGCTTCCATACAATGAGCAGTTCTTC
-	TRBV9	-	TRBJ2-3	CASSRSQPQSGQYF	TGTGCCAGCAGCCGCAGTCAACCCCAAAGCGGGCAGTATTTT
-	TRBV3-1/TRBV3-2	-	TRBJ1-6	CASSQDPRGSYNSPLHF	TGTGCCAGCAGCCAAGACCCACGGGGGTCCTATAATTCACCCCTCCACTTT
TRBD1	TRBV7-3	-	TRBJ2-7	CASSTSGDRGYEQYF	TGTGCCAGCAGCACGAGTGGGGACAGGGGGTACGAGCAGTACTTC
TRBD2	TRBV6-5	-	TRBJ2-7	CASSYSSSGYAGEQYF	TGTGCCAGCAGTTACTCGAGTAGCGGGTATGCCGGCGAGCAGTACTTC
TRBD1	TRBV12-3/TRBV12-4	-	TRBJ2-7	CASSFRQGEQYF	TGTGCCAGCAGTTTCCGACAGGGCGAGCAGTACTTC
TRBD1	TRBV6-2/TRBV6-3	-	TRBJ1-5	CASSGQGYNQPQHF	TGTGCCAGCAGCGGACAGGGGTACAATCAGCCCCAGCATTTT
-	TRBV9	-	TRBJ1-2	CASSATDSRYGYTF	TGTGCCAGCAGCGCTACGGACAGTCGATATGGCTACACCTTC
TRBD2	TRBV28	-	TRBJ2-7	CASSLSLAGAGVYEQYF	TGTGCCAGCAGTTTATCGCTAGCGGGAGCTGGGGTGTACGAGCAGTACTTC
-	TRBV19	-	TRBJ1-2	CASNGLDYGYTF	TGTGCCAGTAATGGCTTGGACTATGGCTACACCTTC
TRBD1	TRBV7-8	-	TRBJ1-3	CASSYGQGGGNTIYF	TGTGCCAGCAGCTACGGACAGGGCGGTGGAAACACCATATATTTT
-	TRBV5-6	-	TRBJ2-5	CASSFLGSDGETQYF	TGTGCCAGCAGCTTTCTAGGCTCCGATGGGGAGACCCAGTACTTC
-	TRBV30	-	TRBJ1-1	CAWSSGGSGTEAFF	TGTGCCTGGAGTAGTGGAGGGTCGGGGACTGAAGCTTTCTTT
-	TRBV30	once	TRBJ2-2	CAWSVLHGGPGELFF	TGTGCCTGGAGTGTATTACACGGGGGTCCCGGGGAGCTGTTTTTT
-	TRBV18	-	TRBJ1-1	CASSPTAEAFF	TGTGCCAGCTCACCAACGGCTGAAGCTTTCTTT
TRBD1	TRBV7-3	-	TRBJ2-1	CASSQNGQGGNEQFF	TGTGCCAGCAGCCAAAACGGACAGGGAGGCAATGAGCAGTTCTTC
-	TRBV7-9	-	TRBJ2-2	CASSSSGTGELFF	TGTGCCAGCAGCTCGAGTGGCACCGGGGAGCTGTTTTTT
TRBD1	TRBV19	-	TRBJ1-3	CASQQGASGNTIYF	TGTGCCAGTCAACAGGGGGCCTCTGGAAACACCATATATTTT
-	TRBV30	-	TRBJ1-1	CAWTGGWNTEAFF	TGTGCCTGGACGGGGGGTTGGAACACTGAAGCTTTCTTT
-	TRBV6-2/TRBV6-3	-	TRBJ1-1	CASSPPGAMNTEAFF	TGTGCCAGCAGTCCACCAGGGGCCATGAACACTGAAGCTTTCTTT
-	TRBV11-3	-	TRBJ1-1	CASSSQGNTEAFF	TGTGCCAGCAGCTCCCAGGGGAACACTGAAGCTTTCTTT
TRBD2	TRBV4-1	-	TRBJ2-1	CASSQEVAGKRGEQFF	TGCGCCAGCAGCCAAGAAGTAGCGGGCAAGAGAGGTGAGCAGTTCTTC